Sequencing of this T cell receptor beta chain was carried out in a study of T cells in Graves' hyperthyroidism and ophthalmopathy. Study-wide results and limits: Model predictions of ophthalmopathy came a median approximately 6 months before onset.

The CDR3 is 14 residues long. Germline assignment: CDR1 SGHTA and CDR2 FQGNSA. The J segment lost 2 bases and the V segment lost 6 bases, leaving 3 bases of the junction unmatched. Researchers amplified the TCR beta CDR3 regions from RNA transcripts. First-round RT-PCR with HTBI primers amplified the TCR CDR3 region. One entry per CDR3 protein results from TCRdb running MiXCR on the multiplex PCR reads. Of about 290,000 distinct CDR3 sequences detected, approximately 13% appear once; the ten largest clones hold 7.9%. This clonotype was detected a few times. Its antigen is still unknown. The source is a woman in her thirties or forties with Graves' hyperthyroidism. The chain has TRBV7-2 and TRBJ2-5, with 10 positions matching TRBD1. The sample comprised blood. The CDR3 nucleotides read TGTGCCAGCAGTACGGACAGGGGGCAAGAGACCCAGTACTTC. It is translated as CASSTDRGQETQYF. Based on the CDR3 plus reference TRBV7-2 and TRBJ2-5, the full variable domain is GAGVSQSPSNKVTEKGKDVELRCDPISGHTALYWYRQSLGQGLEFLIYFQGNSAPDKSGLPSDRFSAERTGGSVSTLTIQRTQQEDSAVYLCASSTDRGQETQYFGPGTRLLVL.